The 12 T cell receptor beta chains below were found in one sample sequenced in a study of CD8 T cells in Susac syndrome. It was with random hexamers that roughly 0.5 to 1 ug RNA was reverse transcribed. One entry per CDR3 protein results from TCRdb running MiXCR on the immunoSEQ multiplex PCR reads. The table lists 150,000 to 200,000 distinct CDR3 sequences, just over 90% of them singletons. The sequencing sample was made of CD4+ T cells from PBMCs. The receptors derive from a human donor in good health.

V usage is TRBV10-3 and J usage is TRBJ2-7, with D possibly being TRBD1 (5 bases). The CDR3 loop spans 13 amino acids. Trimming cost V 0 bases and J 5 bases, with 8 bases left between them. Germline assignment: CDR1 ENHRY and CDR2 SYGVKD. The CDR3 loop is CAISESVGHEQYF. CDR3 bases: TGTGCCATCAGTGAGTCGGTGGGGCACGAGCAGTACTTC.

The rearrangement uses TRBV7-2 and TRBJ2-7; tentatively, D is TRBD1 (5 bases). From germline, CDR1 is SGHTA and CDR2 FQGNSA. The CDR3 runs 13 residues. Trimming cost V 0 bases and J 6 bases, with 9 bases left between them. CDR3 DNA: TGTGCCAGCAGCTTAGCCACCGACAGCGAGCAGTACTTC. As protein: CASSLATDSEQYF.

This clonotype was picked up a small number of times. The genes are TRBV6-2 or TRBV6-3 and TRBJ1-1; tentative D call: TRBD1 (6 bases). The CDR3 is 18 residues long. Germline loops: CDR1 MNHEY, CDR2 SVGEGT. V was shortened by 0 bases and J by 0 bases, with 17 bases between the two germline ends. The CDR3 DNA reads as TGTGCCAGCAGTTACTCCCATGGCCCTACAGGGCTGAACACTGAAGCTTTCTTT. Translation: CASSYSHGPTGLNTEAFF.

V usage is TRBV19 and J usage is TRBJ1-1; possible D gene TRBD1, 5 bases. V dropped 6 bases and J dropped 3 bases, with 17 bases sitting between them. Per the germline V gene, CDR1 is LNHDA and CDR2 is SQIVND (reference sequence). This CDR3 is built from 15 residues. CDR3 sequence (DNA): TGTGCCAGTAGCTCTAGCGGGGGAAGGGACACTGAAGCTTTCTTT. Amino acids: CASSSSGGRDTEAFF.

The gene calls are TRBV6-5 and TRBJ2-3; D not certain. Germline V gene data show CDR1 as MNHEY and CDR2 as SVGAGI. V was pared by 2 bases and J by 0 bases, with 18 bases between. The CDR3 is 18 residues long. The CDR3 loop is CASSYSHPTTSSTDTQYF. CDR3 in DNA: TGTGCCAGCAGTTACAGTCACCCCACAACTTCTAGCACAGATACGCAGTATTTT.

This sequence joins TRBV5-1 and TRBJ2-1; 9 bases map to TRBD2. This CDR3 contains 17 residues. The germline gives CDR1 SGHRS, CDR2 YFSETQ. Trimming removed 4 bases from V and 2 bases from J; junction bases left unmatched: 10. The CDR3, as DNA: TGCGCCAGCAGCCTCAGGGATAGCGGGGGACCCTACAATGAGCAGTTCTTC. Encoded protein: CASSLRDSGGPYNEQFF.

The chain recombines TRBV5-1 with TRBJ2-2; 12 bases match TRBD1. This CDR3 comprises 16 residues. After removal of 4 bases from V and 3 bases from J, the junction contained 4 bases not matched to a gene. Germline CDR1 is SGHRS and CDR2 is YFSETQ. This CDR3 reads CASSIGTGGDTGELFF. The CDR3 DNA sequence: TGCGCCAGCAGCATAGGGACAGGGGGCGACACCGGGGAGCTGTTTTTT.

The sample holds one count of this clonotype. The rearrangement uses TRBV4-2 and TRBJ1-1, with 9 bases aligning to TRBD1. V shed 4 bases, J shed 6 bases, and the junction held 3 bases outside the gene matches. There are 13 residues in the CDR3. Germline V gives CDR1 LGHNA, CDR2 YNFKEQ. CDR3 in amino acids: CASSRDRDAEAFF. The CDR3 nucleotides are TGTGCCAGCAGCCGGGACAGGGACGCTGAAGCTTTCTTT.

The V and J genes are TRBV2 and TRBJ2-3, with D uncertain. The CDR3 extends over 13 amino acids. The germline CDR1 and CDR2 sequences are SNHLY and FYNNEI. Trimming left V 8 bases short and J 2 bases short, with 11 bases between. CDR3 bases: TGTGCCAGCGCGGCAGATTACACAGATACGCAGTATTTT. Protein product: CASAADYTDTQYF.

This clonotype was seen once. V and J are TRBV20-1 and TRBJ2-2; perhaps TRBD2 as D (6 bases). CDR3 size: 14 residues. Germline V gene data show CDR1 as DFQATT and CDR2 as SNEGSKA (reference sequence). Trimming left V 3 bases short and J 8 bases short, with 16 bases between. DNA for the CDR3: TGCAGTGCTAGGGGGCGGGACGGGAGAGGGGAGCTGTTTTTT. Its protein is CSARGRDGRGELFF.

The chain employs TRBV5-1 and TRBJ1-6; 8 bases are shared with TRBD1. V shed 4 bases and J 5 bases; nucleotides not matched to a gene: 5. The CDR3 length is 15 residues. The V gene's germline CDR1 is SGHRS and CDR2 YFSETQ. This chain's CDR3 is CASSPTGVDNSPLHF. The CDR3 nucleotides are TGCGCCAGCAGCCCGACAGGGGTGGATAATTCACCCCTCCACTTT.

The chain joins TRBV5-1 to TRBJ2-7, with no clear D. The germline V gene has CDR1 SGHRS and CDR2 YFSETQ. V gave up 0 bases and J gave up 6 bases, with 10 bases separating them. The CDR3 spans 13 residues. This CDR3 is CASSLDGRGEQYF. CDR3 sequence (DNA): TGCGCCAGCAGCTTGGATGGACGTGGCGAGCAGTACTTC.